The present entry profiles one T cell receptor beta chain with its context. This specimen belongs to a study of early T cells in non-severe SARS-CoV-2 infection. Looking at the study overall: RNA in bulk from unsorted whole blood was sequenced, and chains were unpaired.

Trimming removed 2 bases at V and 9 bases at J, with 14 bases between. The CDR3 runs to 13 residues. CDR1 is LGHDT, CDR2 YNNKEL, per germline (reference sequence). TCRdb fed the 5' RACE reads into MiXCR, producing one record per CDR3 protein. The table has tens of thousands of distinct CDR3 sequences, around 12% seen once. This clonotype was obtained from an adult who was a healthcare worker with PCR-confirmed SARS-CoV-2 infection or an uninfected control (not recorded which). This chain joins TRBV3-1 and TRBJ2-7; D is undetermined. The sequenced sample consisted of whole blood. CDR3 sequence (DNA): TGTGCCAGCAGCCAAAGGGCCGCGAAAGTGCAGTACTTC. Protein product: CASSQRAAKVQYF.